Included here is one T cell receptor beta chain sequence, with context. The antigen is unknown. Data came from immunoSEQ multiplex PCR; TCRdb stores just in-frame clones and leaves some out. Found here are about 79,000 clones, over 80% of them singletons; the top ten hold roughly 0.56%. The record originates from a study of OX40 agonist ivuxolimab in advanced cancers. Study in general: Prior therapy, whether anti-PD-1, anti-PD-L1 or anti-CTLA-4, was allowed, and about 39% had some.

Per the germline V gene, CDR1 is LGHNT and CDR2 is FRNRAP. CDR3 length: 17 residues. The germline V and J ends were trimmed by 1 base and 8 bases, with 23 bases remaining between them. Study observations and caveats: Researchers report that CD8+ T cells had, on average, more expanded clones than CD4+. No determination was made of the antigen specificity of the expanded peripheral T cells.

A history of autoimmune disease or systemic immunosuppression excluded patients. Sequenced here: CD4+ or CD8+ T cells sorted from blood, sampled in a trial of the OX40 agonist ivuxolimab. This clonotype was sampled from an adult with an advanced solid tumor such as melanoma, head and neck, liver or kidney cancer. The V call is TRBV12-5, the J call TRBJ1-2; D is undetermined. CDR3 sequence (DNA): TGTGCTAGTGGTTTGGCGTACGAGACCGGGCCGAGATTAGGCTACACCTTC. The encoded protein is CASGLAYETGPRLGYTF.